This T cell receptor (beta chain) was profiled in a study of cytomegalovirus exposure and HLA in healthy donors. Comments on this clone: As yet, its antigen is unknown.

The study ran its PCR with 60 Vbeta and 13 Jbeta primers. Only in-frame clones appear in the TCRdb table, and some are missing; sequencing was by immunoSEQ multiplex PCR. The sample consists of some 130,000 clones, 80% of them appearing once. The length of the CDR3 is 14 residues. V was shortened by 6 bases and J by 10 bases, with 16 bases between the two germline ends. Germline CDR1 is LNHDA and CDR2 is SQIVND (reference sequence). Healthy bone marrow donors made up the donor group. Overall study findings and caveats: In a later analysis, at a false discovery rate of 0.05, 15,000 to 20,000 TCR beta sequences were associated with HLA alleles. Within an earlier analysis, most TCR beta V segments proved productive either about 90% or about 30% of the time. More clonal expansion characterized HLA-associated TCR beta chains than equally common others in a later analysis.

V and J are TRBV19 and TRBJ1-6, with D unclear. The receptor comes from a man younger than 40 in good health. The sequencing sample was made of PBMCs. CDR3 loop: CASRDGGLGSPLHF. The CDR3, as DNA: TGTGCCAGTAGAGACGGCGGCCTCGGGTCACCCCTCCACTTT.